This TCR beta chain was profiled in a study of shared clonotypes between healthy human individuals. This clone has only one observation. CDR1 is MNHEY, CDR2 SMNVEV, per germline (reference sequence). CDR3 length equals 21 residues. V shed 5 bases, J shed 1 base, and the junction held 20 bases outside the gene matches. Around 30,000 T cell genomes, or 250 to 300 ng DNA, went into replicate PCRs of unsorted PBMC. Assay: immunoSEQ multiplex PCR; the TCRdb copy retains only in-frame clones and omits some. Of about 480,000 clones in the sample, 75% to 80% were seen once. The TCR comes from a woman aged 40 to 50 in good health. Some clones in this sample may be carry-over from other donors' samples. The specimen was PBMCs. The chain carries TRBV27 and TRBJ2-5; TRBD1 matches 12 bases. DNA for the CDR3: TGTGCCAGCAGTCGTCGTTCGACCGGGACAGGGGGCGTTGGCCGCCAAGAGACCCAGTACTTC. Its translation is CASSRRSTGTGGVGRQETQYF.